This T cell receptor (beta chain) came from a study of OX40 agonist ivuxolimab in advanced cancers. Overall study context: The eligibility criteria allowed prior anti-PD-1, anti-PD-L1 or anti-CTLA-4 therapy, and 30% to 45% had some. Findings of the study overall: In general, CD8+ T cells held more expanded clones than CD4+ did, on average. CD4+ and CD8+ blood T cells expanded clonally by week 6 at 0.1 to 3.0 mg/kg.

Concerning this clone: Its antigen is as yet unknown.

The investigators sampled blood at baseline, at cycle 4 day 1, and at cycle 7 day 1. The V gene's germline CDR1 is MNHNY and CDR2 SVGAGI (reference sequence). This CDR3 is built from 14 residues. The V end lost 6 bases, the J end lost 10 bases, and 16 bases lay between the germline ends. Libraries were prepared by immunoSEQ multiplex PCR; TCRdb keeps only in-frame clonotypes and omits some of them. The data show 35,000 to 50,000 clones, around 89% seen once. The chain uses TRBV6-6 and TRBJ1-6, with D perhaps TRBD1 (5 bases). This receptor was identified in an adult with an advanced solid tumor such as melanoma, head and neck, liver or kidney cancer. The source was CD4+ or CD8+ T cells sorted from blood, collected in a trial of the OX40 agonist ivuxolimab. CDR3 sequence: CASRTGEGYSPLHF. CDR3 coding DNA: TGTGCCAGCAGGACTGGGGAGGGGTACTCACCCCTCCACTTT.